A single sample is the source of the 21 T cell receptor beta chains below, sequenced in a study of blood T cell repertoires in COVID-19. Clones were read by immunoSEQ multiplex PCR, and TCRdb kept only the in-frame ones, dropping some. The profile shows more than 150,000 clones, over 75% of them singletons. Sequencing input: peripheral blood. These receptor sequences come from a woman in her seventies with acute or convalescent COVID-19.

This clone was recorded once. The chain combines TRBV7-9 with TRBJ1-1, with 8 bases fitting TRBD1. Germline loops: CDR1 SEHNR, CDR2 FQNEAQ (reference sequence). This CDR3 has 12 residues. After removal of 5 bases from V and 7 bases from J, the junction contained 3 bases not matched to a gene. CDR3 sequence reads: CASSRTGIEAFF. CDR3 nucleotides: TGTGCCAGCAGCCGGACAGGGATTGAAGCTTTCTTT. Based on the CDR3 plus reference TRBV7-9 and TRBJ1-1, the full variable domain is DTGVSQNPRHKITKRGQNVTFRCDPISEHNRLYWYRQTLGQGPEFLTYFQNEAQLEKSRLLSDRFSAERPKGSFSTLEIQRTEQGDSAMYLCASSRTGIEAFFGQGTRLTVV.

This clone was seen at least ten times. V is TRBV25-1 and J is TRBJ1-2; 7 bases fit TRBD1. Germline CDR1 is MGHDK and CDR2 is SYGVNS. The CDR3 is 13 residues long. The trim removed 3 bases at V and 7 bases at J, leaving 5 bases unmatched. The CDR3 loop is CASSDDRATGYTF. CDR3 in DNA: TGTGCCAGCAGTGACGACAGGGCGACTGGCTACACCTTC.

V is TRBV7-9 and J is TRBJ2-1, with TRBD2 matching 13 bases. In germline, CDR1 is SEHNR, CDR2 FQNEAQ (reference sequence). This CDR3 region has 16 residues. V lost 5 bases, J lost 9 bases, and 10 bases stayed unmatched. CDR3 bases: TGTGCCAGCAGCCCTATAGGACTAGCGGGAGAGGTTGAGCAGTTCTTC. Amino acid sequence: CASSPIGLAGEVEQFF. The full variable domain, rest sourced from reference TRBV7-9 and TRBJ2-1, is DTGVSQNPRHKITKRGQNVTFRCDPISEHNRLYWYRQTLGQGPEFLTYFQNEAQLEKSRLLSDRFSAERPKGSFSTLEIQRTEQGDSAMYLCASSPIGLAGEVEQFFGPGTRLTVL.

This clone was found a few times. This chain joins TRBV27 and TRBJ2-1, with a weak D call TRBD1 (5 bases). Germline values: CDR1 MNHEY, CDR2 SMNVEV (reference sequence). The length of the CDR3 is 15 residues. The germline V and J ends were trimmed by 2 bases and 3 bases, with 11 bases remaining between them. The CDR3: CASSLGAGNYNEQFF. As DNA, the CDR3 is TGTGCCAGCAGTTTAGGGGCAGGGAACTACAATGAGCAGTTCTTC.

The chain carries TRBV6-5 and TRBJ2-1; D might be TRBD1 (5 bases). Germline CDR1 MNHEY, CDR2 SVGAGI. Trimming left V 0 bases short and J 4 bases short, with 10 bases between. The length of the CDR3 is 15 residues. The CDR3 region has the DNA TGTGCCAGCAGTTACTCGTCAGGGTTGTACAATGAGCAGTTCTTC. Translated, it gives CASSYSSGLYNEQFF.

The J gene is TRBJ2-5, the V gene TRBV7-2; possible D gene TRBD2, 5 bases. This CDR3 has 15 residues. V was trimmed by 0 bases and J by 5 bases, leaving 13 bases between them. Germline V gives CDR1 SGHTA, CDR2 FQGNSA. CDR3 residues: CASSLALGGVETQYF. In DNA form, the CDR3 reads TGTGCCAGCAGCTTAGCGCTAGGAGGAGTGGAGACCCAGTACTTC. The full variable domain, rest sourced from reference TRBV7-2 and TRBJ2-5, is GAGVSQSPSNKVTEKGKDVELRCDPISGHTALYWYRQSLGQGLEFLIYFQGNSAPDKSGLPSDRFSAERTGGSVSTLTIQRTQQEDSAVYLCASSLALGGVETQYFGPGTRLLVL.

The V and J genes are TRBV10-2 and TRBJ1-1, with 8 bases identical to TRBD1. Germline loops: CDR1 WSHSY, CDR2 SAAADI. V gave up 3 bases and J gave up 4 bases; unmatched junction bases: 7. The CDR3 runs 15 residues. The DNA for the CDR3 is TGCGCCAGCAGTGACGGACAGGGTTTGGGCACTGAAGCTTTCTTT. This encodes CASSDGQGLGTEAFF.

The rearrangement uses TRBV3-1 (or the pseudogene TRBV3-2) and TRBJ2-1; 7 positions match TRBD2. This CDR3 has 13 residues. Germline V gene data show CDR1 as LGHDT and CDR2 as YNNKEL (reference sequence). V shed 4 bases, J shed 7 bases, and the junction held 4 bases outside the gene matches. CDR3 sequence reads: CASSRGLPNEQFF. CDR3 nucleotide sequence: TGTGCCAGCAGCCGGGGACTACCAAATGAGCAGTTCTTC.

The chain couples TRBV5-1 to TRBJ2-1, with 8 nucleotides matching TRBD1. Per germline, CDR1 SGHRS and CDR2 YFSETQ. V was clipped by 2 bases and J by 6 bases; unmatched bases: 10. The CDR3 sequence is 16 residues long. DNA of the CDR3: TGCGCCAGCAGCTTCTTATGGGACAGGCCGAGCAATGAGCAGTTCTTC. Translated, it gives CASSFLWDRPSNEQFF.

For the CDR3, the DNA is TGTGCCAGCAGCCAACAGACAGGAACAGAGACCCAGTACTTC. Translating it yields CASSQQTGTETQYF. The V and J genes are TRBV7-2 and TRBJ2-5; TRBD1 is a possible D gene (6 bases). The CDR3 length is 14 residues. Germline CDR1 is SGHTA and CDR2 is FQGNSA. With 5 bases removed from V and 4 bases from J, the gap between germline ends came to 14 bases.

The genes are TRBV9 and TRBJ1-1; possible D gene TRBD1, 6 bases. V dropped 0 bases and J dropped 2 bases, with 11 bases sitting between them. Germline V gene data show CDR1 as SGDLS and CDR2 as YYNGEE. The CDR3 length is 15 residues. CDR3 bases: TGTGCCAGCAGCGTAGCGCTGGACAGCAACACTGAAGCTTTCTTT. This encodes CASSVALDSNTEAFF.

The chain joins TRBV7-3 to TRBJ2-7; TRBD2 agrees at 10 bases. The CDR3 is 14 amino acids. Unmatched junction bases numbered 5, after V lost 5 bases and J lost 4 bases. Germline-derived CDR1 and CDR2 are SGHTA and FQGTGA. DNA for the CDR3: TGTGCCAGCAGCCCGCAAGCGGGAGGGTACGAGCAGTACTTC. It yields the protein CASSPQAGGYEQYF.

The V gene is TRBV19, the J gene TRBJ2-2; 9 nucleotides line up with TRBD2. The CDR3 contains 14 residues. V shed 6 bases and J 4 bases; nucleotides not matched to a gene: 3. Germline V gives CDR1 LNHDA, CDR2 SQIVND (reference sequence). The CDR3 sequence is CASRTSGLTGELFF. In DNA form, the CDR3 reads TGTGCCAGTAGGACTAGCGGACTCACCGGGGAGCTGTTTTTT.

The rearrangement links TRBV2 to TRBJ2-5, with a possible D match to TRBD2 (5 bases). V was pared by 4 bases and J by 5 bases, with 23 bases between. CDR1 is SNHLY, CDR2 FYNNEI, per germline. The CDR3 runs 17 residues. CDR3 protein: CASSGRWRWERQETQYF. CDR3 sequence (DNA): TGTGCCAGCAGTGGGCGTTGGAGATGGGAGCGGCAGGAGACCCAGTACTTC.

This chain links TRBV5-1 with TRBJ1-3, with TRBD1 matching over 7 bases. From germline, CDR1 is SGHRS and CDR2 YFSETQ. The CDR3 extends over 16 amino acids. Losses at the gene ends were 4 bases for V and 0 bases for J; bases not matched to a gene: 7. This CDR3 is CASSGGDSGSGNTIYF. Written as DNA, the CDR3 is TGCGCCAGCAGCGGAGGGGACAGTGGCTCTGGAAACACCATATATTTT.

The chain is built from TRBV2 and TRBJ2-1, with 8 nucleotides matching TRBD2. With 9 bases clipped from V and 7 bases from J, the junction kept 14 bases outside the gene matches. This CDR3 contains 15 residues. Germline CDR1 reads SNHLY; CDR2 reads FYNNEI. The CDR3 sequence is CASRSREGPRNEQFF. The DNA of the CDR3 is TGTGCCAGTAGATCTCGGGAGGGCCCTCGGAATGAGCAGTTCTTC.

The chain joins TRBV6-5 to TRBJ1-3; D not certain. Germline V lookup: CDR1 MNHEY, CDR2 SVGAGI. The length of the CDR3 is 15 residues. The V end was cut by 7 bases, the J end by 3 bases, with 16 bases between. The CDR3 protein is CASTSQVAFGNTIYF. The CDR3 DNA sequence: TGTGCCAGCACCTCACAAGTGGCCTTTGGAAACACCATATATTTT.

This sequence joins TRBV3-1 (or the pseudogene TRBV3-2) and TRBJ2-3; no reliable D call. V dropped 1 base and J dropped 2 bases, with 4 bases sitting between them. CDR3 length: 13 amino acids. The germline V gene has CDR1 LGHDT and CDR2 YNNKEL (reference sequence). The CDR3, as DNA: TGTGCCAGCAGCCAAGCCTCCACAGATACGCAGTATTTT. This translates into CASSQASTDTQYF.

This chain links TRBV30 with TRBJ1-1, with D unclear. V lost 2 bases and J 4 bases, leaving 8 bases between the germline ends. The CDR3 totals 12 residues. Germline V gives CDR1 GTSNPN, CDR2 SVGIG (reference sequence). The CDR3 region is CAWSYEATEAFF. The CDR3 bases are TGTGCCTGGAGTTATGAAGCCACTGAAGCTTTCTTT.

This clone turned up a few times. The chain is built from TRBV24-1 and TRBJ1-5; perhaps TRBD1 as D (6 bases). CDR1 is KGHDR and CDR2 is SFDVKD in the germline V gene. The length of the CDR3 is 14 residues. The germline V and J ends were trimmed by 7 bases and 4 bases, with 13 bases remaining between them. The CDR3 spells CATSVGGQNQPQHF. In nucleotides, the CDR3 is TGTGCCACCAGCGTAGGGGGACAAAATCAGCCCCAGCATTTT.

V gene TRBV3-1 (or the pseudogene TRBV3-2) combines with J gene TRBJ1-4, with TRBD1 identical over 7 bases. The V gene end was trimmed by 2 bases and the J gene end by 8 bases; junction bases not matched to a gene: 5. Germline V gene sequence: CDR1 LGHDT, CDR2 YNNKEL (reference sequence). This CDR3 has 14 amino acids. CDR3 sequence: CASSQQGGREKLFF. CDR3 DNA sequence: TGTGCCAGCAGCCAACAGGGGGGACGCGAAAAACTGTTTTTT.